This TCR beta chain came from a study of blood T cell repertoires in COVID-19. Whole-study context: The cDNA or gDNA used as material had been derived from T cells, B-cell-depleted T cells, or PBMCs.

A Seattle source enrolled patients during active infection and followed them longitudinally. Assay: immunoSEQ multiplex PCR; the TCRdb copy retains only in-frame clones and omits some. The repertoire holds about 120,000 clones, around 85% seen once, with approximately 5% in the top ten. Sequenced sample: peripheral blood. This receptor was obtained from a woman aged 55-75 years with COVID-19, enrolled during active disease.

This CDR3 reads CASSVDSSYEQYF. For the CDR3, the DNA is TGTGCCAGCAGTGTGGACAGCTCCTACGAGCAGTACTTC. The gene calls are TRBV6-4 and TRBJ2-7; TRBD1 might be the D (6 bases). CDR1 and CDR2 (germline): MRHNA, SNTAGT. The CDR3 extends over 13 amino acids. Trimming pared 4 bases from V and 0 bases from J, leaving 7 bases between.